This T cell receptor beta chain was identified in a study of cytomegalovirus exposure and HLA in healthy donors. Study results and limitations: There were several of the most significant clusters that appeared linked to common viral pathogens in a later analysis.

It was with 60 Vbeta and 13 Jbeta primers that the PCR ran. In the authors' workflow: Roughly 76 million unique TCR beta chains, around 11 million of them shared, were counted by a later analysis. Method: immunoSEQ multiplex PCR; TCRdb's copy keeps in-frame clones and lacks some. V and J calls and clone size are as listed in that table; D and trimming were resolved from the DNA. The sample comprises 170,000 or so clones, about four fifths of which are singletons, and 0.38% rests with the top ten. The CDR3 sequence is 19 residues long. Germline V gene lookup returns CDR1 ENHRY and CDR2 SYGVKD. The V and J ends lost 4 bases and 5 bases, in that order; junction bases with no gene match: 16. As concerns this clone: Antigen specificity is unknown.

This rearrangement joins TRBV10-3 to TRBJ2-5, with TRBD2 identical over 13 bases. Sequencing used PBMCs. The TCR sequence derives from a boy between 2 and 10 years old in good health and CMV-seronegative. Here the CDR3 reads CAISARRQAGTSGTETQYF. The CDR3 DNA reads TGTGCCATCAGTGCCAGGAGACAGGCTGGGACTAGCGGGACGGAGACCCAGTACTTC.